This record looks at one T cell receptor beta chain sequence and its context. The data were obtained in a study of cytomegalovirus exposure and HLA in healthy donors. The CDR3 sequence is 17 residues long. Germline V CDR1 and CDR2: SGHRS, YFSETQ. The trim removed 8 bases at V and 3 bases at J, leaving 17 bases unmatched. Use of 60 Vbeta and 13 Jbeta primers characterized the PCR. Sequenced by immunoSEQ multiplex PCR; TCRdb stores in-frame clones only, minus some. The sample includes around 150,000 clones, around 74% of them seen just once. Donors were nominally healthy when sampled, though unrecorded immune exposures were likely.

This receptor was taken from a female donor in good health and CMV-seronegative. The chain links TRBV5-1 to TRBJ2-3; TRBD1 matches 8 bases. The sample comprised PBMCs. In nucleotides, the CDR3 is TGCGCCAGTAGTACCTCGGACAGGGAAGGCCTGACAGATACGCAGTATTTT. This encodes CASSTSDREGLTDTQYF. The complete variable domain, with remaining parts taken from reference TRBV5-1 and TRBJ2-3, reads KAGVTQTPRYLIKTRGQQVTLSCSPISGHRSVSWYQQTPGQGLQFLFEYFSETQRNKGNFPGRFSGRQFSNSRSEMNVSTLELGDSALYLCASSTSDREGLTDTQYFGPGTRLTVL.